This T cell receptor (beta chain) was observed in a study of blood T cells in healthy people across ages (dated by TCRdb to about 2015). About the investigation overall: In model experiments, template switching captured roughly one uniquely barcoded TCR beta cDNA molecule for every two T cells. Age-related changes in TCR beta repertoire diversity were measured in the study by deep sequencing normalized with unique cDNA molecular identifiers. The donors were split into four age groups: young (average about 15 years), middle-aged (roughly 40), aged (about 56) and long-lived (82). Donors of different ages were randomly distributed across sequencing lanes to avoid experimental bias. The study analyzed two additional independent replicas of 1 million unique cDNA reads from the same blood draw for two donors, one aged 18 to 29 and one aged 80 or older. Study-wide conclusions, independent of this receptor: Because profiling used bulk unsorted PBMCs, naive and antigen-experienced compartments could not be compared conclusively. Observed TCR beta diversity per million T cells fell roughly linearly with age, and a significant reduction was already apparent by age roughly 40. Because the CMV infection status of the donors was unknown, age-related changes in expanded clonotypes may potentially have been confounded. The percentage of naive T cells measured by flow cytometry correlated strongly with observed TCR beta diversity. The long-lived group showed more naive CD4+ T cells, fewer expanded clones and increased TCR diversity than the aged group, suggesting age selection. Estimates of total diversity based on one million sequenced T cells were considered lower bounds and underestimates.

The donors were roughly 40 Caucasian individuals from Russia, aged roughly 6 to 100 years, who were systemically healthy. Each donor gave 8 to 10 milliliters of peripheral blood, collected into EDTA-treated Vacutainer tubes. Ficoll-Paque density-gradient centrifugation was used to isolate PBMCs, with at least 7 million per sample. Total RNA was extracted from PBMCs with Trizol reagent, with at least 5.5 micrograms obtained per sample. Naive CD45RAhigh/CD27high T cell percentages were measured by flow cytometry on a PBMC aliquot from every donor. The CDR3 sequence holds 13 residues, the cysteine and phenylalanine included. Only the CDR3 part of the read is kept: 39 bases, read in frame from the first base. V loses 6 bases of germline sequence and J loses 1 base, and the interval between the two ends is 12 bases. CDR1 SQVTM and CDR2 ANQGSEA are derived from the germline V gene. Library prep was done by 5' RACE. TCRdb records Illumina HiSeq 2500 as the sequencer. A second PCR of roughly 6 to 11 cycles was run with a J-beta primer mix and a sample-barcoded 5' primer. Each TCR beta cDNA molecule received a unique molecular identifier from a template-switch 5' adaptor carrying 12 random nucleotides. Each sample yielded at least 3 million CDR3-containing paired-end reads. First-strand cDNA was synthesized from all RNA with the Mint cDNA synthesis kit, primed by a TRBC-specific oligonucleotide. After uracil-DNA glycosylase treatment, a first 18-cycle PCR used universal primers M1SS and BC2_uni_R on all cDNA. Regarding the original processing steps: For normalization, 1 million high-quality reads, each with a distinct molecular identifier, were randomly selected from each sample. Instead of being binned into consensus sequences, reads that shared molecular identifiers were thrown out. MiTCR, set to a Q25 quality threshold and the strictest error-elimination algorithm, was used for CDR3 identification, clonotype clustering and error correction. A nonparametric unseen species model with Euler transformation was used to estimate a lower bound on total TCR beta diversity. The public reads were quality trimmed at Q25 with fastp and then assembled into clones with MiXCR by TCRdb, keeping productive beta chains. A single entry per CDR3 protein holds the most common genes and DNA from its merged rows. These V and J calls originate from TCRdb's pipeline instead of the authors' own analysis. Counted in this sample were fewer than 700,000 distinct CDR3 sequences; around 48% of them appeared once. Clones ranked in the top ten supply just under 25% of the sample.

This clonotype was counted a few times. No antigen is known for it. Base qualities are not provided; no much larger clone lies one nucleotide away. This chain is built from TRBV29-1 and TRBJ1-2, with no D gene named confidently. The sequence derives from a man aged 80 or over in good health. What was sequenced was blood. The DNA is as follows: TGCAGCGTCGCCACAGACCATAACTATGGCTACACCTTC. It translates as CSVATDHNYGYTF.